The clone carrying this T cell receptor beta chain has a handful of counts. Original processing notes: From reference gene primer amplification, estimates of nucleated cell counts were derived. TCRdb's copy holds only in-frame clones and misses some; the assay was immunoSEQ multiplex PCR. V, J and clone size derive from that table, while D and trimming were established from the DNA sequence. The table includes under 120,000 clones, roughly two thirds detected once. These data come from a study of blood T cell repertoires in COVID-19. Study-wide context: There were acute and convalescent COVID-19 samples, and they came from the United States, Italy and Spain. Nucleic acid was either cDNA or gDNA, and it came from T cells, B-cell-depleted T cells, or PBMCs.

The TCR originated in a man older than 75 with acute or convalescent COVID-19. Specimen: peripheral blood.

CDR3 residues: CASSSGLYNEQFF. The CDR3 DNA follows: TGTGCCAGCAGCTCGGGACTGTACAATGAGCAGTTCTTC. V is TRBV11-2 and J is TRBJ2-1; TRBD2 might be the D (6 bases). Trimming stripped 4 bases from V and 4 bases from J, with 8 bases between. This CDR3 has 13 amino acids. The germline V gene encodes CDR1 SGHAT and CDR2 FQNNGV.